Listed below are T cell receptor beta chains from one sample, sequenced in a study of human T cells and chemical hapten exposure. TCRdb analysed the RACE reads with MiXCR anew, one entry per CDR3 protein. Of around 360,000 distinct CDR3 sequences listed, nearly 6.5% are singletons. The starting material was whole blood, obtained in connection with sensitization to the hapten diphenylcyclopropenone (DPC). The receptors shown here come from a woman between 18 and 29 years old with alopecia areata. Some clones in this sample may be carry-over from other donors' samples. CDR3s leave out the opening cysteine and the closing phenylalanine or tryptophan. Clone size is given for some rows only: seen once, a few or many times, or a class if the clone is expanded.

14	TRBV6-2/TRBV6-3	TRBJ2-7	.	ASSYMEGDWNYEQY
13	TRBV25-1	TRBJ1-1	few	ASSVGTGRWTEAF
15	TRBV6-2/TRBV6-3	TRBJ2-1	.	ASSYRVSRIRSDEQF
9	TRBV20-1	TRBJ1-5	.	SARDRGTQH
13	TRBV27	TRBJ1-5	many	ASSSLGLGNQPQH
12	TRBV29-1	TRBJ2-2	.	SVAPSGRTGELF
14	TRBV24-1	TRBJ1-2	few	ATSGTRDSKDPGYT
14	TRBV2	TRBJ1-5	.	ASSQRGGQGNQPQH
16	TRBV5-1	TRBJ2-1	few	ASTLNPTGSQGLNEQF
11	TRBV27	TRBJ1-1	many	ASSMPDSLEAF
11	TRBV7-9	TRBJ2-3	.	ASSLIGQRTQY
12	TRBV20-1	TRBJ1-1	many	SARTGALNTEAF
14	TRBV13	TRBJ2-1	few	ASSFPTSGAYNEQF
12	TRBV7-2	TRBJ1-6	.	ASTPGLEGSPLH
14	TRBV27	TRBJ1-2	.	ASSLSGETGIEGYT
10	TRBV6-2/TRBV6-3	TRBJ1-5	many	ASSQTNQPQH
14	TRBV4-3	TRBJ2-1	many	ASSLGSGGFYNEQF
13	TRBV5-1	TRBJ2-5	few	ASSKNRASPETQY
11	TRBV2	TRBJ1-2	few	ASRKGQVWGYT
14	TRBV27	TRBJ1-4	few	ASSPSRRQGGEKLF
11	TRBV5-8	TRBJ1-5	.	ASSETSNQPQH
11	TRBV18	TRBJ1-1	many	ASSPSQDTEAF
13	TRBV27	TRBJ2-3	many	ASSLSHRGADTQY
14	TRBV12-3/TRBV12-4	TRBJ2-1	many	ASSSLYGADYNEQF
14	TRBV7-2	TRBJ2-6	many	ASRGQASSGANVLT
13	TRBV6-5	TRBJ1-6	many	ASSYYETANSPLH
12	TRBV6-5	TRBJ2-2	.	ASTPTGGIRELF
15	TRBV6-2/TRBV6-3	TRBJ2-2	many	ASSYPPAGTNTGELF
12	TRBV12-3/TRBV12-4	TRBJ1-2	many	ASTRAGGGESYT
11	TRBV7-7	TRBJ2-5	.	ASSSLLRETQY
15	TRBV5-5	TRBJ1-5	many	ASSLALATGGNQPQH
12	TRBV12-3/TRBV12-4	TRBJ2-2	few	ASSSGTGFRELF
11	TRBV28	TRBJ1-5	few	ASTGAVYQPQH
14	TRBV6-6	TRBJ1-6	many	ASRGPLLLPTSPLH
13	TRBV11-2	TRBJ1-1	few	ASSLDLHENTEAF
19	TRBV4-1	TRBJ2-4	many	ASSQPPTSGGRKRAKNIQY
12	TRBV4-3	TRBJ2-3	few	ASSQDLGFDTQY
14	TRBV11-2	TRBJ2-2	many	ASSLAGNWDTGELF
12	TRBV28	TRBJ2-6	.	ASSGTSGANVLT
13	TRBV20-1	TRBJ1-1	few	SARLTVRLGTEAF
10	TRBV29-1	TRBJ2-7	many	SVTTGDHEQY
13	TRBV20-1	TRBJ2-7	many	SASHSGGWTYEQY
14	TRBV4-3	TRBJ1-2	many	ASSQLTQVLNYGYT
13	TRBV7-8	TRBJ2-7	.	ASSLGFGRSYEQY
13	TRBV7-2	TRBJ1-5	many	ASSLVAGPGQPQH
12	TRBV6-5	TRBJ2-3	.	ASSRAGVTDTQY
12	TRBV6-5	TRBJ1-2	few	ASRQTKTSYGYT
14	TRBV28	TRBJ2-1	many	ASSGIGESSYNEQF
12	TRBV6-5	TRBJ1-1	.	ASSTTRGLTEAF
14	TRBV11-2	TRBJ1-6	few	ASSQRGNTYNSPLH
14	TRBV2	TRBJ2-6	few	DRRGQGASGANVLT
13	TRBV7-8	TRBJ1-6	many	ASSLREFIDSPLH
11	TRBV6-2/TRBV6-3	TRBJ2-1	few	ASSYTVDNEQF
11	TRBV4-1	TRBJ2-7	.	ASSQAEGAFVH
9	TRBV29-1	TRBJ1-1	many	SVGTSAEAF
14	TRBV6-2/TRBV6-3	TRBJ2-3	.	ASRRLAGTSTDTQY
16	TRBV7-6	TRBJ1-5	few	ASSFGWAEGTSNQPQH
14	TRBV4-2	TRBJ1-6	many	ASRERPTGGNSPLH